This TCR beta chain was obtained from a study of T cells after yellow fever vaccination. Study conclusions and caveats: A small share of clonotypes appeared in both CD4 and CD8 compartments.

V was cut by 4 bases and J by 4 bases, with 16 bases left in between. Germline CDR1 and CDR2: SGHAT and FQNNGV. This CDR3 comprises 15 residues. Making TCR cDNA involved 5'RACE template switching, which added UMIs and a universal primer site. Using its own MiXCR run on the 5' RACE reads, TCRdb lists one record per CDR3 protein. The profile shows some 350,000 distinct CDR3 sequences, under 5% of them singletons. With regard to this clonotype: Its antigen remains unknown.

The source was PBMCs, collected 5 days after the yellow fever booster vaccination. The receptor's source is a man aged 18 to 29 who received the YFV17D yellow fever vaccine. The chain carries TRBV11-2 and TRBJ1-2, with a tentative D call TRBD1 (5 bases). Here the CDR3 DNA reads TGTGCCAGCAGCTCTATAAGTGACAGATTCTATGGCTACACCTTC. Amino acids: CASSSISDRFYGYTF.